Below are 2 T cell receptor beta chains sequenced from a single sample in a study of response to subunit inactivated influenza vaccine. One entry per CDR3 protein results from TCRdb running MiXCR on the RT-PCR reads. The table shows about 520,000 distinct CDR3 sequences, with about 10% occurring only once. This specimen was PBMCs from blood, taken more than 35 days after vaccination. These receptors originate from a man aged 50 to 59 who received an inactivated influenza vaccine.

CDR3: CSAPTGGNTDTQYF. The CDR3 bases are TGCAGTGCTCCAACAGGGGGGAACACAGATACGCAGTATTTT. The chain combines TRBV20-1 with TRBJ2-3; 8 bases fit TRBD1. CDR1 is DFQATT and CDR2 is SNEGSKA in the germline V gene (reference sequence). J lost 2 bases, V lost 5 bases, and 6 bases had no gene match. The CDR3 runs 14 residues.

The V and J genes are TRBV7-6 and TRBJ2-5, with 7 positions matching TRBD2. Looked up from germline, CDR1 is SGHVS and CDR2 is FNYEAQ. After removal of 6 bases from V and 4 bases from J, the junction contained 14 bases not matched to a gene. This CDR3 region has 16 residues. CDR3 sequence (DNA): TGTGCCAGCAGTCTGTCTGGGGCTAGCGGAAGAGAGACCCAGTACTTC. Amino acid sequence: CASSLSGASGRETQYF.